This record covers a single T cell receptor (beta chain). This sample stems from a study of blood T cell repertoires in COVID-19. About the research overall: Donors in the United States, Italy and Spain gave samples during acute or convalescent COVID-19. T cells, B-cell-depleted T cells, or PBMCs provided the cDNA or gDNA that served as material.

As originally analysed: Reference gene primer amplification in the assay estimated nucleated cell counts. The assay was immunoSEQ multiplex PCR, and TCRdb's table has in-frame clones only and misses some. The DNA gave D and trimming, while V, J and clone size come from that table. The sample has about 220,000 clones, 80% to 90% seen once; the top ten hold 0.72%. The sequencing sample was made of peripheral blood. The clonotype was recovered from a man aged 40-50 years with acute or convalescent COVID-19.

The CDR3 coding sequence is TGTGCCAGCAGTGAATTGACAGGGCGGAACGAGCAGTACTTC. Translation gives CASSELTGRNEQYF. The gene calls are TRBV14 and TRBJ2-7; 7 positions agree with TRBD1. CDR3 size: 14 residues. J gave up 5 bases and V 6 bases, and 10 bases lay outside the gene matches. Germline assignment: CDR1 SGHDN and CDR2 FVKESK. Combining the CDR3 with reference TRBV14 and TRBJ2-7 gives the whole variable domain EAGVTQFPSHSVIEKGQTVTLRCDPISGHDNLYWYRRVMGKEIKFLLHFVKESKQDESGMPNNRFLAERTGGTYSTLKVQPAELEDSGVYFCASSELTGRNEQYFGPGTRLTVT.